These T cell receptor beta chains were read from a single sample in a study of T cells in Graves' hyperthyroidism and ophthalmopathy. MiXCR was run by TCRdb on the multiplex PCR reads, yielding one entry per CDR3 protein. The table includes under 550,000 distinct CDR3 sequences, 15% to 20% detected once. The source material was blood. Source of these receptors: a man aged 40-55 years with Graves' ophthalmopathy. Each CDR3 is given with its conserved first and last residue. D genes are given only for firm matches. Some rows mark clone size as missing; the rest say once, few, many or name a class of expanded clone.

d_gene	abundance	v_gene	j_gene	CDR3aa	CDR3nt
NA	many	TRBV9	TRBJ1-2	CASSVAGDYGYTF	TGTGCCAGCAGCGTAGCCGGGGACTATGGCTACACCTTC
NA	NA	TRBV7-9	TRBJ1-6	CASSEDTYNSPLHF	TGTGCCAGCAGCGAGGACACCTATAATTCACCCCTCCACTTT
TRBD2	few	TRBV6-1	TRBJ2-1	CASSEWQAGTSGKNEQFF	TGTGCCAGCAGTGAATGGCAGGCCGGGACTAGCGGGAAGAATGAGCAGTTCTTC
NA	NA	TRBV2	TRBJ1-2	CASSGTGYTF	TGTGCCAGCAGCGGAACGGGCTACACCTTC
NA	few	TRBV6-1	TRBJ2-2	CASNLKIANTGELFF	TGTGCCAGCAACCTAAAGATCGCGAACACCGGGGAGCTGTTTTTT
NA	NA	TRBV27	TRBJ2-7	CASSLSAHRAGEQYF	TGTGCCAGCAGTTTATCCGCCCACAGGGCTGGCGAGCAGTACTTC
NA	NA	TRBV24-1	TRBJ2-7	CATSQGSTTYEQYF	TGTGCCACCTCCCAGGGCTCCACTACCTACGAGCAGTACTTC
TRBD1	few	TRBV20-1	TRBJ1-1	CSAAQGRYTEAFF	TGCAGTGCCGCACAGGGGCGATATACTGAAGCTTTCTTT
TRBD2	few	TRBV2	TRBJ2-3	CASSEASGRPRTDTQYF	TGTGCCAGCAGTGAAGCTAGCGGGAGGCCCCGCACCGATACGCAGTATTTT
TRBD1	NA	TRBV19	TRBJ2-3	CASSTGQGDTDTQYF	TGTGCCAGTAGTACGGGACAGGGCGACACAGATACGCAGTATTTT
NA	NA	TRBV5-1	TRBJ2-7	CASSRESASYEQYF	TGCGCCAGCTCCCGGGAATCCGCCTCCTACGAGCAGTACTTC
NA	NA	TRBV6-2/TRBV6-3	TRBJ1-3	CASRKEWIAGNTIYF	TGTGCCAGCAGGAAGGAGTGGATTGCAGGAAACACCATATATTTT
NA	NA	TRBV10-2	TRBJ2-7	CASSEQGTIYEQYF	TGCGCCAGCAGTGAGCAGGGGACGATCTACGAGCAGTACTTC
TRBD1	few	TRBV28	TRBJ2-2	CASSPPGTGWTGELFF	TGTGCCAGCAGTCCCCCCGGGACAGGGTGGACCGGGGAGCTGTTTTTT
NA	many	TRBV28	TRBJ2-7	CASSLGQARYEQYF	TGTGCCAGCAGTCTGGGGCAGGCCAGATACGAGCAGTACTTC
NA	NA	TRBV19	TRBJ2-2	CASSAQAASGNTGELFF	TGTGCCAGTAGTGCCCAAGCCGCGAGCGGGAACACCGGGGAGCTGTTTTTT
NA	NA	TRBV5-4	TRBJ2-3	CASSLAGTSSHTDTQYF	TGTGCCAGCAGCTTGGCCGGGACTTCAAGCCACACAGATACGCAGTATTTT
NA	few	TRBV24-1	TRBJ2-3	CATSDPRDNTDTQYF	TGTGCCACCAGTGATCCCCGGGACAACACAGATACGCAGTATTTT
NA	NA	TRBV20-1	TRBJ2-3	CSASGGLQFTDTQYF	TGCAGTGCTAGCGGTGGATTACAGTTCACAGATACGCAGTATTTT
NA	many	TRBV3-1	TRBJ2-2	CASSQGRGELFF	TGTGCCAGCAGCCAGGGAAGAGGGGAGCTGTTTTTT
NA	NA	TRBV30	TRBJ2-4	CAWSVGGSEKNIQYF	TGTGCCTGGAGTGTAGGGGGGAGCGAAAAAAACATTCAGTACTTC
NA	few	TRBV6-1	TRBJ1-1	CASSEVRGGGKGGLNTEAFF	TGTGCCAGCAGTGAAGTACGGGGGGGGGGAAAGGGAGGATTGAACACTGAAGCTTTCTTT
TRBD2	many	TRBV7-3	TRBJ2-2	CASSSGLGAGELFF	TGTGCCAGCAGCTCGGGACTAGGGGCCGGGGAGCTGTTTTTT
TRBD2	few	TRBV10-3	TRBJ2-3	CATSSTSGGVDTQYF	TGTGCCACCTCCTCGACTAGCGGGGGGGTCGATACGCAGTATTTT
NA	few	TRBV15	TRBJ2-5	CATSRGGNQETQYF	TGTGCCACCAGCAGAGGAGGGAACCAAGAGACCCAGTACTTC
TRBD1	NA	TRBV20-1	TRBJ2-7	CSARVSTGVGYEQYF	TGCAGTGCTAGAGTCTCGACAGGGGTAGGCTACGAGCAGTACTTC
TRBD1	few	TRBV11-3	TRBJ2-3	CASSSRTGISDTQYF	TGTGCCAGCAGCTCGAGGACAGGAATATCAGATACGCAGTATTTT
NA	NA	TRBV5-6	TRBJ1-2	CASSSLRGGGYGYTF	TGTGCCAGCAGCTCCTTGAGGGGAGGCGGCTATGGCTACACCTTC
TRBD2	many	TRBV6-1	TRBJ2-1	CASRRGASGGRSSYNEQFF	TGTGCCAGCAGACGAGGGGCTAGCGGGGGAAGGAGCTCCTACAATGAGCAGTTCTTC
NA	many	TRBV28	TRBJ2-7	CASRLLHEQYF	TGTGCCAGCCGACTCCTCCACGAGCAGTACTTC
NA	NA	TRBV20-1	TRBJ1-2	CSASNLPQPSRGYGYTF	TGCAGTGCTAGCAACCTACCGCAGCCATCGCGGGGCTATGGCTACACCTTC
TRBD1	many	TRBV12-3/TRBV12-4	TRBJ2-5	CASSKGQLNQETQYF	TGTGCCAGCAGCAAGGGACAGTTAAACCAAGAGACCCAGTACTTC
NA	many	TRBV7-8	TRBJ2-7	CASSASTYEQYF	TGTGCCAGCAGCGCCTCTACCTACGAGCAGTACTTC
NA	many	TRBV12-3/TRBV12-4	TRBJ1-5	CASSGRNNQPQHF	TGTGCCAGCAGTGGGCGGAACAATCAGCCCCAGCATTTT
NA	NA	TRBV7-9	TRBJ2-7	CASSAQGTREQYF	TGTGCCAGCAGCGCGCAGGGTACGAGGGAGCAGTACTTC
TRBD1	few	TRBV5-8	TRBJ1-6	CASSTHRDREDSPLHF	TGTGCCAGCAGCACCCACCGGGACAGGGAAGATTCACCCCTCCACTTT
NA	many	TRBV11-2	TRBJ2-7	CASSLPGSGSYEQYF	TGTGCCAGCAGCTTACCCGGGTCGGGCTCCTACGAGCAGTACTTC